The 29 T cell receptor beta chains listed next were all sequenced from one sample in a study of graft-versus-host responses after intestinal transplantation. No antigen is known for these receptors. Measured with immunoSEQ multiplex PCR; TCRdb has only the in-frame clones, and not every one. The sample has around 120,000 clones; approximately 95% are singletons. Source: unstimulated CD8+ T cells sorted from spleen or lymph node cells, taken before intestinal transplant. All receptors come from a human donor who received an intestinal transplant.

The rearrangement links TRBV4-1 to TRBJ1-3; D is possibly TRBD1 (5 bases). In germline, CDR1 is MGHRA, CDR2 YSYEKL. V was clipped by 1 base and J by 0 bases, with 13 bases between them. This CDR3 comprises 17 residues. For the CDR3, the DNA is TGCGCCAGCAGCCAAGCCCTGGGACGGAGCTCTGGAAACACCATATATTTT. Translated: CASSQALGRSSGNTIYF.

The DNA of the CDR3 is TGTGCCAGCAGCTTGGCCAGGGGTAACTATGGCTACACCTTC. Translation: CASSLARGNYGYTF. The chain uses TRBV7-2 and TRBJ1-2, with D tentatively TRBD1 (6 bases). This CDR3 has 14 amino acids. Germline CDR1 SGHTA, CDR2 FQGNSA. Trimming removed 3 bases from V and 1 base from J, with 9 bases in between.

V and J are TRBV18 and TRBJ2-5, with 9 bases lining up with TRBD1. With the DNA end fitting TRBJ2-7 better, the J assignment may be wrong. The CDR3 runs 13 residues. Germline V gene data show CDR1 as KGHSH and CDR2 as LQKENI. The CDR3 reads CASSGDRAYEQYF. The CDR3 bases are TGTGCCAGCTCAGGGGACAGGGCCTACGAGCAGTACTTC.

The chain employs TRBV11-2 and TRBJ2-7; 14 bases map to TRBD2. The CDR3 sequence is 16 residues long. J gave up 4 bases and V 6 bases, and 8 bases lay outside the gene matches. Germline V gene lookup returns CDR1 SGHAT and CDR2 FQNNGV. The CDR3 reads CASRQGLAGGRYEQYF. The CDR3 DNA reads TGTGCCAGCAGACAAGGACTAGCGGGAGGTCGGTACGAGCAGTACTTC. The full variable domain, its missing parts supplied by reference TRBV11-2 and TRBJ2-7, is EAGVAQSPRYKIIEKRQSVAFWCNPISGHATLYWYQQILGQGPKLLIQFQNNGVVDDSQLPKDRFSAERLKGVDSTLKIQPAKLEDSAVYLCASRQGLAGGRYEQYFGPGTRLTVT.

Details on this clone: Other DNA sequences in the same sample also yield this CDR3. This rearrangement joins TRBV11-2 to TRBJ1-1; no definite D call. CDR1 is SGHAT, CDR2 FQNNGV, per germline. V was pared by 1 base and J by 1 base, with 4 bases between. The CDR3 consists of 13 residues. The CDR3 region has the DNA TGTGCCAGCAGCTTAGGGACGAACACTGAAGCTTTCTTT. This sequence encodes CASSLGTNTEAFF.

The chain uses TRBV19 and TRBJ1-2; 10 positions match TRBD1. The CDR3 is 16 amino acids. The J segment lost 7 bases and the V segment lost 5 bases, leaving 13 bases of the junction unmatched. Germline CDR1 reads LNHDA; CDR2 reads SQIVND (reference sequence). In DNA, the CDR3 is TGTGCCAGTAGTTTATCCGGGACAGGGGAGGCGGTTGGCTACACCTTC. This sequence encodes CASSLSGTGEAVGYTF.

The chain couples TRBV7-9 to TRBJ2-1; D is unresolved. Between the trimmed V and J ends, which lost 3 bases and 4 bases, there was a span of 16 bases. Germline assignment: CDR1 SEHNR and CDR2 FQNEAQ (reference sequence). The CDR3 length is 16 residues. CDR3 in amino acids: CASSLSLVIAYNEQFF. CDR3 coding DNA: TGTGCCAGCAGCTTGTCCCTTGTAATTGCTTACAATGAGCAGTTCTTC.

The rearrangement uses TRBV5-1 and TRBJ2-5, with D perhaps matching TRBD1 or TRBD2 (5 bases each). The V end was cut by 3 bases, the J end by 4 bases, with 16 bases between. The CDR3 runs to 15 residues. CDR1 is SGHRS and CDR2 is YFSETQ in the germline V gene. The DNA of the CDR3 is TGCGCCAGCAGCTGGCTGGGACCTGGTAGAGAGACCCAGTACTTC. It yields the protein CASSWLGPGRETQYF.

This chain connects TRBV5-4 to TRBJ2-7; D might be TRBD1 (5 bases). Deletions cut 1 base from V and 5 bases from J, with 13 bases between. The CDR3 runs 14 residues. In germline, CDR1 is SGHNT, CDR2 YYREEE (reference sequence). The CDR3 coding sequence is TGTGCCAGCAGCTTGTGGGCAGGGAACGACGAGCAGTACTTC. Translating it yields CASSLWAGNDEQYF.

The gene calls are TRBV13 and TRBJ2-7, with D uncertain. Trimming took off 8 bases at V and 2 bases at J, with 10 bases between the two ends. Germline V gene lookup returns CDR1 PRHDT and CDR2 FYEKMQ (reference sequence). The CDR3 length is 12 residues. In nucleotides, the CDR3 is TGTGCCAGCGGTCCGAATACCTACGAGCAGTACTTC. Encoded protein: CASGPNTYEQYF.

CDR3 protein: CASSLGLGTSGVNEQFF. The CDR3 DNA reads as TGCGCCAGCAGCTTGGGACTCGGGACTAGCGGGGTGAATGAGCAGTTCTTC. The chain employs TRBV5-1 and TRBJ2-1, with 13 bases identical to TRBD2. Germline V lookup: CDR1 SGHRS, CDR2 YFSETQ. The CDR3 runs to 17 residues. Trimming took 0 bases from V and 7 from J; bases not matched to a gene: 7.

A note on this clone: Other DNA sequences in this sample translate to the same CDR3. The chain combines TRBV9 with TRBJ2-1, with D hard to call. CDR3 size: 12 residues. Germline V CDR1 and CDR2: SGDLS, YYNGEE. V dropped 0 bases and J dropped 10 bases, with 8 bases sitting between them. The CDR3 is CASSVGRSEQFF. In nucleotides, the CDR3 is TGTGCCAGCAGCGTAGGAAGGTCGGAGCAGTTCTTC. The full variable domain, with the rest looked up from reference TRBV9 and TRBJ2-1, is DSGVTQTPKHLITATGQRVTLRCSPRSGDLSVYWYQQSLDQGLQFLIQYYNGEERAKGNILERFSAQQFPDLHSELNLSSLELGDSALYFCASSVGRSEQFFGPGTRLTVL.

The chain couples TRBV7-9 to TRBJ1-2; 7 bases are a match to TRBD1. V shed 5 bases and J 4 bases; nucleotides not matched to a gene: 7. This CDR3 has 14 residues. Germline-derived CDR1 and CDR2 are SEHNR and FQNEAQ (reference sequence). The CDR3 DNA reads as TGTGCCAGCAGCACCTGGGACAGTCGCTATGGCTACACCTTC. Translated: CASSTWDSRYGYTF. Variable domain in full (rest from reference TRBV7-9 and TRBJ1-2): DTGVSQNPRHKITKRGQNVTFRCDPISEHNRLYWYRQTLGQGPEFLTYFQNEAQLEKSRLLSDRFSAERPKGSFSTLEIQRTEQGDSAMYLCASSTWDSRYGYTFGSGTRLTVV.

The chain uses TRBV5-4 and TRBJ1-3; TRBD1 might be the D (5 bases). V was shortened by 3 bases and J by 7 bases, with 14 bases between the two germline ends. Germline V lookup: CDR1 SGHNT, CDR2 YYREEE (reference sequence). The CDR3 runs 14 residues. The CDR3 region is CASSSGEGRNTIYF. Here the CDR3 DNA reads TGTGCCAGCAGCTCAGGTGAGGGGCGGAACACCATATATTTT.

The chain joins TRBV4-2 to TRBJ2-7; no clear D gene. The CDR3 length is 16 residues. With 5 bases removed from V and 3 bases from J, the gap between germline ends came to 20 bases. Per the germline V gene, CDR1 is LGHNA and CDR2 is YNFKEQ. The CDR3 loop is CASSFSAESNLYEQYF. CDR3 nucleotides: TGTGCCAGCAGCTTTTCGGCTGAAAGTAATCTCTACGAGCAGTACTTC.

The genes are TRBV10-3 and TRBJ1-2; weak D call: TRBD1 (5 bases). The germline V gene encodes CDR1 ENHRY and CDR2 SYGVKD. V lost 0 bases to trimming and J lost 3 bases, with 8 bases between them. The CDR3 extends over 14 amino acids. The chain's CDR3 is CAISESKTDYGYTF. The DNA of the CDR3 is TGTGCCATCAGTGAGTCGAAGACAGACTATGGCTACACCTTC.

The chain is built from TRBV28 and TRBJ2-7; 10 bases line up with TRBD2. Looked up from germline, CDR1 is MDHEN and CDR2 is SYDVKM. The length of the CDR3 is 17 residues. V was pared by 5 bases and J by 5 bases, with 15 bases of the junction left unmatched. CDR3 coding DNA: TGTGCCAGCAGTCCCTATAACTTTCTAGCGGGAGTCGACGAGCAGTACTTC. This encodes CASSPYNFLAGVDEQYF.

Here the CDR3 reads CASSGTGTGDEQYF. CDR3 bases: TGTGCCAGCAGCGGCACCGGGACAGGGGACGAGCAGTACTTC. V is TRBV9 and J is TRBJ2-7, with TRBD1 matching 10 bases. Germline CDR1 reads SGDLS; CDR2 reads YYNGEE. V lost 3 bases, J lost 5 bases, and 5 bases stayed unmatched. This CDR3 is built from 14 residues.

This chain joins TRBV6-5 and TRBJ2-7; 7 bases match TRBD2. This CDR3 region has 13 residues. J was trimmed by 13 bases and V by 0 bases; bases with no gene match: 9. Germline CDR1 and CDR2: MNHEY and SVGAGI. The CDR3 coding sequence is TGTGCCAGCAGTTACTCGATAGCGGGCCTCCTTTACTTC. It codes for CASSYSIAGLLYF.

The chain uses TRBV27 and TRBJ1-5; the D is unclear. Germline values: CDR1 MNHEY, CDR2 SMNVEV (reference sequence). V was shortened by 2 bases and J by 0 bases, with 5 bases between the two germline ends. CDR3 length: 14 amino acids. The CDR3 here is CASSLVASNQPQHF. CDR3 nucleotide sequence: TGTGCCAGCAGTTTAGTCGCTAGCAATCAGCCCCAGCATTTT.

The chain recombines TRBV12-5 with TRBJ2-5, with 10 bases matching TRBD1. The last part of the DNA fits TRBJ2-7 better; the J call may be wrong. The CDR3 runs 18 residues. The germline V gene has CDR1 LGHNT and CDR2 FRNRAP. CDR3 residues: CASGLVPTGTGETYEQYF. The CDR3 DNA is TGTGCTAGTGGTTTGGTTCCTACCGGGACAGGGGAGACATACGAGCAGTACTTC.

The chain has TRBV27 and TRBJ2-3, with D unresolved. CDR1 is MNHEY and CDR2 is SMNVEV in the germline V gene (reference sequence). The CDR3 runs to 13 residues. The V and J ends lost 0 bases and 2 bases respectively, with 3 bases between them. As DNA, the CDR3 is TGTGCCAGCAGTTTATCGTTCACAGATACGCAGTATTTT. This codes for CASSLSFTDTQYF.

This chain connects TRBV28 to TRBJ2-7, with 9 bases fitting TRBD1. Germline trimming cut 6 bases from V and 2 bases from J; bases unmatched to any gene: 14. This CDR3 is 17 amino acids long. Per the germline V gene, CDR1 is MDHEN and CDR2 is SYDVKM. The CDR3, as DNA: TGTGCCAGCAGCCATCTGGATTGGGGACAGGGCGCCTACGAGCAGTACTTC. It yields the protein CASSHLDWGQGAYEQYF.

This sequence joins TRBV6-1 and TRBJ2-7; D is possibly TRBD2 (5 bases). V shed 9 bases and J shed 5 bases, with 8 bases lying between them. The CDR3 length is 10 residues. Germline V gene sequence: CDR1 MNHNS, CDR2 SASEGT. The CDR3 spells CASGLNEQYF. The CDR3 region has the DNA TGTGCCAGTGGACTCAACGAGCAGTACTTC.

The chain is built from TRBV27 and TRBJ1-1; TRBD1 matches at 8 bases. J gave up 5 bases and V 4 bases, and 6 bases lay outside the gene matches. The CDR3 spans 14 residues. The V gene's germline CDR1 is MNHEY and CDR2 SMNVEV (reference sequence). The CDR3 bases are TGTGCCAGCAGTTCTGCAGGGGGCCTTACTGAAGCTTTCTTT. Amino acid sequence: CASSSAGGLTEAFF.

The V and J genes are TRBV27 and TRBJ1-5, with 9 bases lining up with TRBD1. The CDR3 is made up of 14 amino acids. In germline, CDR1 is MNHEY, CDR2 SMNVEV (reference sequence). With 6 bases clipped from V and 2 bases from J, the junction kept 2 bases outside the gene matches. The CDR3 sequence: CASRTGGRNQPQHF. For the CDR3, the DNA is TGTGCCAGCAGGACAGGGGGGCGCAATCAGCCCCAGCATTTT.

The CDR3 loop reads CASSQLAGDTDTQYF. For the CDR3, the DNA is TGCGCCAGCAGCCAACTAGCGGGAGATACAGATACGCAGTATTTT. The rearrangement uses TRBV4-1 and TRBJ2-3; 10 bases match TRBD2. This CDR3 region has 15 residues. CDR1 MGHRA and CDR2 YSYEKL come from the germline V gene. The V and J ends lost 2 bases and 3 bases, in that order; junction bases with no gene match: 2.

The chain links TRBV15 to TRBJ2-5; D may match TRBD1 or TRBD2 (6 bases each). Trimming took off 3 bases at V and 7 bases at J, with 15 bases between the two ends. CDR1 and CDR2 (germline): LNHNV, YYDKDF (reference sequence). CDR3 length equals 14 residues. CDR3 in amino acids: CATSSATGALTQYF. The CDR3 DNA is TGTGCCACCAGCAGTGCCACGGGGGCGCTGACCCAGTACTTC.

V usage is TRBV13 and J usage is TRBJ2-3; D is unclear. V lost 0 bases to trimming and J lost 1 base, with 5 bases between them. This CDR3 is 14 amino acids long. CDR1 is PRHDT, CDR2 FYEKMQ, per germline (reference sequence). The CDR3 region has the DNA TGTGCCAGCAGCTTAGGCCGGCGCACAGATACGCAGTATTTT. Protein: CASSLGRRTDTQYF.